This is a list of T cell receptor beta chains from one sample in a study of beta chain features in type 1 diabetes. The repertoire was sequenced with immunoSEQ multiplex PCR; TCRdb's copy has only in-frame clones and lacks some. This repertoire shows roughly 730,000 clones, roughly 12% found once; its top ten account for less than 0.025%. Sequencing input: naive CD4+ T cells from blood. These receptors were taken from a man younger than 35 with type 1 diabetes. The CDR3 runs from the conserved cysteine through the conserved F or W. Where a row states a size, it is once, few, many or the class of an expanded clone; other rows omit it.

size	V	J	CDR3
-	TRBV7-2	TRBJ2-7	CASSLDGTRAEEQYF
-	TRBV7-9	TRBJ2-3	CASSLPTGTLLSDTQYF
-	TRBV30	TRBJ1-4	CAWTPLTNLGEKLFF
-	TRBV2	TRBJ1-5	CASSAQTGEQPQHF
-	TRBV7-9	TRBJ1-5	CASSLEGGWNQPQHF
-	TRBV5-4	TRBJ2-1	CASSLTGEGGNEQFF
few	TRBV28	TRBJ1-3	CASSYSSSGNTIYF
-	TRBV30	TRBJ1-2	CAWGAHGARGYTF
-	TRBV6-5	TRBJ1-1	CASIQSLDTEAFF
few	TRBV15	TRBJ1-2	CATSRDPGLRDRYGYTF